The 2 T cell receptor beta chains given below trace back to one sample, sequenced in a study of blood T cell repertoires in COVID-19 (dated by TCRdb to the early 2020s). The library was made by the immunoSEQ multiplex PCR assay. TCRdb limited this immuneACCESS table to in-frame rearrangements with V and J called. A share of clones is missing; checked studies link under half to unresolved V genes, and the rest is unexplained. This sample is represented by about 200,000 clones; roughly 85% of them were singletons. The ten largest clonotypes hold more than 2.5% of the sample. The sample was peripheral blood. The source of these receptors is a man aged 60 to 75 with acute or convalescent COVID-19.

The V call is TRBV9, the J call TRBJ2-1; 9 bases fit TRBD1. Per germline, CDR1 SGDLS and CDR2 YYNGEE. V was clipped by 4 bases and J by 5 bases; unmatched bases: 7. The CDR3 consists of 15 residues. The CDR3 region has the DNA TGTGCCAGCAGCCCCCGACAGGGGGGTAACAATGAGCAGTTCTTC. Its protein is CASSPRQGGNNEQFF.

The count of this clone is one. The chain recombines TRBV6-5 with TRBJ2-2; D not certain. V was trimmed by 5 bases and J by 4 bases, leaving 8 bases between them. CDR3 length: 13 residues. The germline V gene has CDR1 MNHEY and CDR2 SVGAGI. This chain's CDR3 is CASSSSGTGELFF. The CDR3 nucleotides read TGTGCCAGCAGTAGTAGTGGCACCGGGGAGCTGTTTTTT.